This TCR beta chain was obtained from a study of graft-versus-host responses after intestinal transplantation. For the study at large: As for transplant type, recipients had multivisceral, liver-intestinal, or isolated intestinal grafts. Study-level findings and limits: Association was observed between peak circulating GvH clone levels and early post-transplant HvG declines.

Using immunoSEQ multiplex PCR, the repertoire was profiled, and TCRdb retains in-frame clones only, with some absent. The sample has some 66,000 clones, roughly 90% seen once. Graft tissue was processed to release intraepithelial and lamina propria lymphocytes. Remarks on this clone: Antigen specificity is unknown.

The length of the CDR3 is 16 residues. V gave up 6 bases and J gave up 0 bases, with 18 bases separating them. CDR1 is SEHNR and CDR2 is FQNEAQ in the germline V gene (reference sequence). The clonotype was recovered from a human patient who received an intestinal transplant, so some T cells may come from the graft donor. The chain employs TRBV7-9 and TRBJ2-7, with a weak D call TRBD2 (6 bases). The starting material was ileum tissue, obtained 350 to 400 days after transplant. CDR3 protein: CASRSLRGDHSYEQYF. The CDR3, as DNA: TGTGCCAGCAGGTCCCTTCGCGGGGACCACTCCTACGAGCAGTACTTC. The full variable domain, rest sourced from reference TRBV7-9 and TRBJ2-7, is DTGVSQNPRHKITKRGQNVTFRCDPISEHNRLYWYRQTLGQGPEFLTYFQNEAQLEKSRLLSDRFSAERPKGSFSTLEIQRTEQGDSAMYLCASRSLRGDHSYEQYFGPGTRLTVT.